This T cell receptor beta chain was documented in a study of blood T cell repertoires in COVID-19. Germline values: CDR1 SGHRS, CDR2 YFSETQ. The CDR3 runs to 15 residues. Trimming removed 4 bases from V and 2 bases from J; junction bases left unmatched: 4. The repertoire was sequenced with immunoSEQ multiplex PCR; TCRdb's copy has only in-frame clones and lacks some. This table has around 130,000 clones, around 87% appearing once. The TCR originated in a woman aged 55-70 years with acute or convalescent COVID-19. The sequencing sample was made of peripheral blood. J is TRBJ2-3 and V is TRBV5-1; 10 bases map to TRBD2. CDR3: CASSPGTSVTDTQYF. CDR3 bases: TGCGCCAGCAGCCCCGGGACTAGCGTCACAGATACGCAGTATTTT.